What follows are 30 T cell receptor beta chains derived from one specimen sequenced in a study of regulatory T cells in long-lasting Graves disease. Time point meaning: newly diagnosed GD, antithyroid drugs for less than 3 months. PBMC RNA was the source of the TCR library. Construction of TCR beta libraries relied on iRepertoire HTBI primers and on Arm-PCR targeting CDR3 regions. TCRdb called the multiplex PCR reads again in MiXCR, with one record for every CDR3 protein. The repertoire holds about 370,000 distinct CDR3 sequences, 15% seen once, with approximately 21% in the top ten. Specimen: peripheral blood mononuclear cells (PBMCs), collected at new diagnosis, from a patient treated with antithyroid drugs. These receptors were collected from a female donor with Graves disease.

This clonotype was observed many times. Germline is not matched at one junction end, which may reflect a read error. This rearrangement joins TRBV20-1 to TRBJ2-3, with D uncertain. Germline V gives CDR1 DFQATT, CDR2 SNEGSKA (reference sequence). This CDR3 has 10 amino acids. The DNA of the CDR3 is TGTGCCTTTGGCACAGATACGCAGTATTTT. It specifies CAFGTDTQYF.

Comments on this clonotype: One base away lies a much larger clone, so this may be a sequencing read error. The chain combines TRBV19 with TRBJ1-2, with 12 nucleotides matching TRBD1. The germline gives CDR1 LNHDA, CDR2 SQIVND (reference sequence). CDR3 length equals 16 residues. This CDR3 reads CVSSWGQGASNYGYTF. The CDR3, as DNA: TGTGTCAGTAGTTGGGGACAGGGGGCGTCCAACTATGGCTACACCTTC. The entire variable domain, with the rest obtained from reference TRBV19 and TRBJ1-2, is as follows: DGGITQSPKYLFRKEGQNVTLSCEQNLNHDAMYWYRQDPGQGLRLIYYSQIVNDFQKGDIAEGYSVSREKKESFPLTVTSAQKNPTAFYLCVSSWGQGASNYGYTFGSGTRLTVV.

This clonotype was seen ten or more times. The CDR3 DNA is TGCGCCAGCAGCCAACCCAGACTAGCGGGTAACAATGAGCAGTTCTTC. Protein: CASSQPRLAGNNEQFF. The J gene is TRBJ2-1, the V gene TRBV5-1, with TRBD2 matching 10 bases. With 4 bases clipped from V and 5 bases from J, the junction kept 9 bases outside the gene matches. The CDR3 sequence is 16 residues long. Germline V lookup: CDR1 SGHRS, CDR2 YFSETQ.

This clonotype was counted many times. The chain uses TRBV2 and TRBJ1-5; TRBD1 aligns across 8 bases. CDR3 length equals 14 residues. V trimming: 8 bases; J trimming: 9 bases; junction bases outside the gene matches: 12. Germline assignment: CDR1 SNHLY and CDR2 FYNNEI. CDR3 protein: CASCDRGAGWPQHF. The CDR3 DNA follows: TGTGCCAGCTGCGACAGGGGCGCGGGGTGGCCCCAGCATTTT.

Note on this clonotype: A junction boundary mismatches the germline segment, possibly from a read error. This rearrangement joins TRBV15 to TRBJ1-1; D ambiguous. Germline V gene lookup returns CDR1 LNHNV and CDR2 YYDKDF (reference sequence). The CDR3 is 13 residues long. The CDR3 region is CATSRDLNTEASF. The CDR3 DNA reads as TGTGCCACCAGCAGAGACTTGAACACTGAAGCTTCCTTT.

This clonotype has more than one count but fewer than ten. This rearrangement joins TRBV27 to TRBJ1-1; TRBD1 is a possible D gene (5 bases). CDR3 length: 15 amino acids. Between the trimmed V and J ends, which lost 3 bases and 3 bases, there was a span of 14 bases. Germline V gives CDR1 MNHEY, CDR2 SMNVEV (reference sequence). The CDR3 nucleotides are TGTGCCAGCAGTTTTCTTGGGGCTTGGGACACTGAAGCTTTCTTT. Amino acids: CASSFLGAWDTEAFF.

This clonotype was found many times. The chain links TRBV5-1 to TRBJ1-2; D is perhaps TRBD1 (5 bases). The CDR3 covers 15 residues. Trimming took off 3 bases at V and 5 bases at J, with 17 bases between the two ends. The V gene's germline CDR1 is SGHRS and CDR2 YFSETQ. The DNA for the CDR3 is TGCGCCAGCAGCTCCCGGGGCGCGGACGGATATGGCTACACCTTC. It translates to CASSSRGADGYGYTF.

This clonotype was counted at least ten times. The chain carries TRBV7-2 and TRBJ1-2; TRBD1 aligns across 12 bases. The CDR3 length is 17 residues. After removal of 5 bases from V and 5 bases from J, the junction contained 12 bases not matched to a gene. Germline V gives CDR1 SGHTA, CDR2 FQGNSA. CDR3 region: CASSPTGQGARGYGYTF. CDR3 sequence (DNA): TGTGCCAGCAGCCCCACGGGACAGGGGGCGCGTGGTTATGGCTACACCTTC.

This clonotype was detected ten times or more. The rearrangement links TRBV12-3 or TRBV12-4 to TRBJ1-5; TRBD1 agrees at 7 bases. CDR3 size: 14 residues. V shed 3 bases and J 9 bases; nucleotides not matched to a gene: 8. DNA of the CDR3: TGTGCCAGCAGTTTGGGGCAGGGGGATGTGCCCCAGCATTTT. Protein product: CASSLGQGDVPQHF.

There are many counts of this clonotype. V gene TRBV27 combines with J gene TRBJ2-5; D is unclear. CDR1 and CDR2 from the germline V gene are MNHEY and SMNVEV (reference sequence). The CDR3 runs to 11 residues. Trimming took off 5 bases at V and 9 bases at J, with 10 bases between the two ends. This CDR3 is CASSARGSQYF. In DNA, the CDR3 is TGTGCCAGCAGTGCCCGTGGATCCCAGTACTTC.

V usage is TRBV4-3 and J usage is TRBJ2-3; 9 bases are shared with TRBD2. The CDR3 is made up of 16 amino acids. CDR1 and CDR2 from the germline V gene are LGHNA and YSLEER. Trimming at V came to 3 bases and at J to 2 bases, leaving 6 bases not matched to a gene. The chain's CDR3 is CASSQGTSNPTDTQYF. Here the CDR3 DNA reads TGCGCCAGCAGCCAGGGGACTAGCAATCCCACAGATACGCAGTATTTT.

This clonotype was seen at least ten times. V gene TRBV3-1 combines with J gene TRBJ1-4, with 7 bases that match TRBD1. V was pared by 5 bases and J by 10 bases, with 7 bases of the junction left unmatched. The CDR3 is made up of 13 amino acids. The germline gives CDR1 LGHDT, CDR2 YNNKEL (reference sequence). The CDR3 DNA reads as TGTGCCAGCAGCGGACAGGACTCTGGAAAACTGTTTTTT. This codes for CASSGQDSGKLFF.

This clonotype was counted many times. This chain joins TRBV7-3 and TRBJ2-5; no clear D. The V end was cut by 5 bases, the J end by 5 bases, with 15 bases between. The CDR3 contains 14 residues. Germline loops: CDR1 SGHTA, CDR2 FQGTGA. For the CDR3, the DNA is TGTGCCAGCAGCCCAGTGGGTAGCTCGGAGACCCAGTACTTC. The encoded protein is CASSPVGSSETQYF.

This clonotype has at least ten counts. This chain joins TRBV6-2 or TRBV6-3 and TRBJ1-1; TRBD1 agrees at 7 bases. Germline V gene sequence: CDR1 MNHEY, CDR2 SVGEGT. The CDR3 sequence is 15 residues long. Trimming took 5 bases from V and 1 from J; bases not matched to a gene: 7. CDR3 loop: CASSRPGQKNTEAFF. The DNA for the CDR3 is TGTGCCAGCAGTCGACCGGGACAGAAGAACACTGAAGCTTTCTTT.

This clonotype was found many times. This CDR3 reads CASSQDPQTWDSPLHF. The CDR3 DNA sequence: TGCGCCAGCAGCCAAGACCCTCAAACTTGGGATTCACCCCTCCACTTT. V and J are TRBV4-1 and TRBJ1-6; no reliable D call. Trimming cost V 0 bases and J 8 bases, with 14 bases left between them. Germline V gives CDR1 MGHRA, CDR2 YSYEKL. The CDR3 is made up of 16 amino acids.

At least ten counts were recorded for this clonotype. The chain carries TRBV6-2 or TRBV6-3 and TRBJ2-1; 10 positions agree with TRBD2. CDR3 length equals 16 residues. Per the germline V gene, CDR1 is MNHEY and CDR2 is SVGEGT. J was trimmed by 7 bases and V by 2 bases; bases with no gene match: 8. The CDR3 region is CASSYNSGGRLNEQFF. The CDR3 DNA follows: TGTGCCAGCAGTTACAATAGCGGGGGGAGGTTGAATGAGCAGTTCTTC.

In its sample, this clonotype was seen many times. The J gene is TRBJ1-1, the V gene TRBV20-1; TRBD1 might be the D (5 bases). The CDR3 covers 15 residues. CDR1 is DFQATT, CDR2 SNEGSKA, per germline (reference sequence). V was cut by 1 base and J by 2 bases, with 14 bases left in between. The CDR3 sequence: CSARVPTVGNTEAFF. CDR3 in DNA: TGCAGTGCTAGAGTACCGACAGTAGGAAACACTGAAGCTTTCTTT.

This clonotype came up many times. The CDR3 protein is CASSERDRGNGNQPQHF. Here the CDR3 DNA reads TGTGCCAGCAGTGAAAGGGACAGGGGCAATGGCAATCAGCCCCAGCATTTT. The chain is built from TRBV6-1 and TRBJ1-5; 10 bases fit TRBD1. The CDR3 totals 17 residues. Germline V gene sequence: CDR1 MNHNS, CDR2 SASEGT. The J segment lost 2 bases and the V segment lost 2 bases, leaving 6 bases of the junction unmatched.

This clonotype was seen repeatedly, ten times or more. The chain is built from TRBV7-6 and TRBJ2-2; no firm D call. Germline V lookup: CDR1 SGHVS, CDR2 FNYEAQ. Trimming removed 3 bases at V and 3 bases at J, with 2 bases between. The CDR3 spans 12 residues. The CDR3: CASSFHTGELFF. CDR3 nucleotides: TGTGCCAGCAGCTTTCACACCGGGGAGCTGTTTTTT.

This clonotype came up many times. The chain carries TRBV11-2 and TRBJ2-5; weak D call: TRBD1 (6 bases). The CDR3 runs 15 residues. Germline V lookup: CDR1 SGHAT, CDR2 FQNNGV. V shed 2 bases and J shed 3 bases, with 13 bases lying between them. The chain's CDR3 is CASSLYRDTKETQYF. In DNA form, the CDR3 reads TGTGCCAGCAGCTTATATCGGGACACCAAAGAGACCCAGTACTTC.

This clonotype has at least ten counts. The chain is built from TRBV2 and TRBJ2-3; 14 bases are shared with TRBD2. Germline CDR1 and CDR2: SNHLY and FYNNEI. V gave up 9 bases and J gave up 4 bases; unmatched junction bases: 3. The CDR3 is made up of 14 amino acids. The CDR3 loop is CARRLAGGPDTQYF. The CDR3 DNA follows: TGTGCCAGGAGACTAGCGGGAGGGCCAGATACGCAGTATTTT.

This clonotype was picked up many times. The V call is TRBV12-3 or TRBV12-4, the J call TRBJ1-1, with D possibly matching TRBD1 (6 bases). This CDR3 spans 14 amino acids. V gave up 8 bases and J gave up 6 bases, with 19 bases separating them. Here the CDR3 reads CASPPSGGGPEAFF. The DNA for the CDR3 is TGTGCCAGCCCACCCTCCGGGGGCGGCCCTGAAGCTTTCTTT.

The chain employs TRBV6-1 and TRBJ2-5; D is ambiguous. The CDR3 contains 14 residues. V was shortened by 0 bases and J by 0 bases, with 5 bases between the two germline ends. Germline lookup yields CDR1 MNHNS and CDR2 SASEGT. The CDR3 nucleotides are TGTGCCAGCAGTGAAGCGGGCGACCAAGAGACCCAGTACTTC. Its protein product is CASSEAGDQETQYF.

This clonotype occurred many times. This chain connects TRBV7-9 to TRBJ1-1, with D unresolved. The germline CDR1 and CDR2 sequences are SEHNR and FQNEAQ (reference sequence). There are 15 residues in the CDR3. V lost 0 bases and J 2 bases, leaving 10 bases between the germline ends. CDR3 sequence (DNA): TGTGCCAGCAGCTTAGCGGAAGGAGAAAACACTGAAGCTTTCTTT. Its translation is CASSLAEGENTEAFF.

This clonotype was detected many times. The chain has TRBV4-1 and TRBJ1-1, with 7 bases fitting TRBD1. This CDR3 contains 14 residues. The V segment lost 3 bases and the J segment 3 bases; nucleotides outside the gene matches: 4. CDR1 and CDR2 (germline): MGHRA, YSYEKL. DNA of the CDR3: TGCGCCAGCAGCCATCACACAGGGGACACTGAAGCTTTCTTT. Its translation: CASSHHTGDTEAFF.

This clonotype has just a few counts. The rearrangement links TRBV27 to TRBJ1-2; possible D gene TRBD1, 5 bases. Germline V lookup: CDR1 MNHEY, CDR2 SMNVEV (reference sequence). The CDR3 runs 12 residues. V was trimmed by 5 bases and J by 6 bases, leaving 10 bases between them. The CDR3 DNA sequence: TGTGCCAGCAGTGACCAGGGTAATGGCTACACCTTC. Amino acids: CASSDQGNGYTF.

This clonotype was observed at least ten times. CDR3 sequence reads: CASSHPRSGTEAFF. CDR3 nucleotide sequence: TGTGCCAGCAGTCACCCTCGGTCGGGCACTGAAGCTTTCTTT. The genes are TRBV28 and TRBJ1-1; D is undetermined. Trimming left V 5 bases short and J 4 bases short, with 14 bases between. This CDR3 contains 14 residues. Germline CDR1 reads MDHEN; CDR2 reads SYDVKM. The whole variable domain, filled in from reference TRBV28 and TRBJ1-1, reads DVKVTQSSRYLVKRTGEKVFLECVQDMDHENMFWYRQDPGLGLRLIYFSYDVKMKEKGDIPEGYSVSREKKERFSLILESASTNQTSMYLCASSHPRSGTEAFFGQGTRLTVV.

The chain is built from TRBV4-1 and TRBJ2-3; D is possibly TRBD1 or TRBD2 (7 bases each). With 4 bases removed from V and 2 bases from J, the gap between germline ends came to 16 bases. Germline V gene data show CDR1 as MGHRA and CDR2 as YSYEKL. The CDR3 consists of 16 residues. The CDR3 coding sequence is TGCGCCAGCAGCCCGGCGGGGGACAGACTCACAGATACGCAGTATTTT. Encoded protein: CASSPAGDRLTDTQYF.

The J gene is TRBJ2-2, the V gene TRBV7-9; 9 nucleotides line up with TRBD2. Germline-derived CDR1 and CDR2 are SEHNR and FQNEAQ (reference sequence). V dropped 7 bases and J dropped 3; count of bases not matched to a gene: 18. The CDR3 has 19 residues. The CDR3 protein is CASTTSVLAGPLDTGELFF. CDR3 bases: TGTGCCAGCACCACCTCTGTACTAGCGGGCCCGCTCGACACCGGGGAGCTGTTTTTT.

This clonotype was counted ten times or more. The J gene is TRBJ1-1, the V gene TRBV27; 7 bases align to TRBD1. CDR1 is MNHEY, CDR2 SMNVEV, per germline (reference sequence). V lost 10 bases and J lost 3; bases outside the gene matches: 8. The CDR3 runs to 13 residues. Written as DNA, the CDR3 is TGTGCCACTCGACAGGGTGACTACACTGAAGCTTTCTTT. Amino acid sequence: CATRQGDYTEAFF.